Listed below are T cell receptor beta chains from one sample, sequenced in a study of blood T cell repertoires in COVID-19. Using immunoSEQ multiplex PCR, the repertoire was profiled, and TCRdb retains in-frame clones only, with some absent. The table includes approximately 200,000 clones, 86% detected once. Sequenced input: PBMCs or T cells enriched from blood (not recorded which). These TCRs come from a woman aged 30 to 39 who had recovered from COVID-19. Both conserved end residues are trimmed from each CDR3. D genes are given only for firm matches.

- TRBJ2-3 TRBV12-3/TRBV12-4 ASNTGADTQY
- TRBJ1-5 TRBV12-3/TRBV12-4 ASSAGDNQPQH
TRBD2 TRBJ2-7 TRBV7-6 ASSSGTSGRVLSYEQY
TRBD1 TRBJ2-7 TRBV3-1/TRBV3-2 ASSPQRGQGVYEQY
TRBD1 TRBJ2-7 TRBV7-2 ASSLGPDRVREQY
TRBD2 TRBJ2-1 TRBV6-4 ASSDSTSGSNEQF
TRBD1 TRBJ2-7 TRBV28 ATIQGDLSSYEQY
- TRBJ1-6 TRBV12-3/TRBV12-4 ASSFGGDSPLH
- TRBJ1-3 TRBV20-1 SAIQGNTIY
- TRBJ2-7 TRBV5-4 ASSWAGGYEQY
- TRBJ2-7 TRBV29-1 SVSLGGVYEQY
- TRBJ1-1 TRBV27 ASSSGQTNTEAF